The T cell receptor (beta chain) described here comes from a study of control samples from healthy donors and cancer patients. This CDR3 is 14 amino acids long. From germline, CDR1 is SEHNR and CDR2 FQNEAQ (reference sequence). Trimming took 5 bases from V and 7 from J, leaving 17 bases between them. TCRdb keeps only in-frame clones here, not all; method: immunoSEQ multiplex PCR. The sample has about 65,000 clones, 90% seen once. The sample was PBMCs. This TCR was sampled from a woman in her forties or fifties with colorectal cancer. V gene TRBV7-9 combines with J gene TRBJ1-1; D unclear. The CDR3 loop is CASSLLAAGNEAFF. The CDR3 bases are TGTGCCAGCAGCCTCCTAGCGGCGGGTAATGAAGCTTTCTTT. The full variable domain, with the rest looked up from reference TRBV7-9 and TRBJ1-1, is DTGVSQNPRHKITKRGQNVTFRCDPISEHNRLYWYRQTLGQGPEFLTYFQNEAQLEKSRLLSDRFSAERPKGSFSTLEIQRTEQGDSAMYLCASSLLAAGNEAFFGQGTRLTVV.